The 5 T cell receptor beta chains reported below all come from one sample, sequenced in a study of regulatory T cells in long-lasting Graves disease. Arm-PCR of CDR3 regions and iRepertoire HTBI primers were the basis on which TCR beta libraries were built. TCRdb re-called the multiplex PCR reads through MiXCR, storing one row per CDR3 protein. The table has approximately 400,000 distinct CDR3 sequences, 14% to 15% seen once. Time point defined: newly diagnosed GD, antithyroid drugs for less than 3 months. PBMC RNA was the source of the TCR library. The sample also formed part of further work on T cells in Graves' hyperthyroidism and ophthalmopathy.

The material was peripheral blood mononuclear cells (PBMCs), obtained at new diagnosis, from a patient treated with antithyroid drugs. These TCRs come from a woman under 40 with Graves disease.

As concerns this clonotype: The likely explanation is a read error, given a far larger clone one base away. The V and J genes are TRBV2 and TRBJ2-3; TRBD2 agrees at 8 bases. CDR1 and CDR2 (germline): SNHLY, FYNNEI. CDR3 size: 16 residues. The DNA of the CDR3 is TGTGCCAGCAGCCGAACTAGCGGTGGGCTCGGCAATGAGCAGTCCTTC. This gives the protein CASSRTSGGLGNEQSF.

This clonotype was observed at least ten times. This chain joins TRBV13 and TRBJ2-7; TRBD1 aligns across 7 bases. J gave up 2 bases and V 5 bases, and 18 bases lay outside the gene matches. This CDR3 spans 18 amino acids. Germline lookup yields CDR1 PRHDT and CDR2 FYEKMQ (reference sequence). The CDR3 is CASSTNDGTGAKPYEQYF. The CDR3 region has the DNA TGTGCCAGCAGCACCAACGATGGAACAGGGGCAAAGCCCTACGAGCAGTACTTC. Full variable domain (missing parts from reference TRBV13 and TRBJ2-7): AAGVIQSPRHLIKEKRETATLKCYPIPRHDTVYWYQQGPGQDPQFLISFYEKMQSDKGSIPDRFSAQQFSDYHSELNMSSLELGDSALYFCASSTNDGTGAKPYEQYFGPGTRLTVT.

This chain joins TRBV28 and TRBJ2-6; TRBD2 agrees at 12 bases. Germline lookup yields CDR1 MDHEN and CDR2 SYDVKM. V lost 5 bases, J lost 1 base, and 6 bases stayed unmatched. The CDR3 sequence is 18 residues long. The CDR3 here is CASSRLAGELSGANVLTF. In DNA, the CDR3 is TGTGCCAGCAGTCGACTAGCGGGAGAACTATCTGGGGCCAACGTCCTGACTTTC.

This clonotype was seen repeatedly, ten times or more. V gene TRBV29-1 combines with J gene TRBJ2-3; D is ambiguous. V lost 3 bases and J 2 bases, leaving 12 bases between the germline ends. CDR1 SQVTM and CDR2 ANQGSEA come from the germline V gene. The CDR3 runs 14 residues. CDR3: CSVDKAAATDTQYF. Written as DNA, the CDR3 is TGCAGCGTTGATAAGGCTGCGGCCACAGATACGCAGTATTTT.

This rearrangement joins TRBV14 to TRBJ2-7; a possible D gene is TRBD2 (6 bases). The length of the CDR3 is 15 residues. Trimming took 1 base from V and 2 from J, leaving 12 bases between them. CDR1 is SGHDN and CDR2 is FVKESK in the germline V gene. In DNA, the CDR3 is TGTGCCAGCAGCCAAGCGGCTAGCGCGACCTACGAGCAGTACTTC. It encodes CASSQAASATYEQYF.